The entry below describes one T cell receptor (beta chain). This specimen belongs to a study of blood T cell repertoires in COVID-19. About the research overall: In each case, the material was cDNA or gDNA derived from T cells, B-cell-depleted T cells, or PBMCs.

The germline V and J ends were trimmed by 2 bases and 3 bases, with 11 bases remaining between them. Germline V lookup: CDR1 SGHRS, CDR2 YFSETQ. The CDR3 spans 15 residues. Methods used by the authors: Amplification from reference gene primers served as the basis for estimated nucleated cell counts. Libraries were prepared by immunoSEQ multiplex PCR; TCRdb keeps only in-frame clonotypes and omits some of them. V and J calls and clone size are those listed in that table; D and trimming were worked out from the DNA. This table has 99,000 or so clones, roughly nine tenths appearing once. The sequence came from a human donor in a cohort sampled during active COVID-19. The rearrangement links TRBV5-1 to TRBJ2-2, with D unresolved. Sequenced input: peripheral blood. As DNA, the CDR3 is TGCGCCAGCAGCTTTGAAACAGCAGACACCGGGGAGCTGTTTTTT. As protein: CASSFETADTGELFF.